The 13 T cell receptor beta chains given below trace back to one sample, sequenced in a study of spatial heterogeneity in lung cancer. Time point meaning: blood at routine non-recurrence follow-up after resection. In TCRdb, the 5' RACE reads were re-called with MiXCR into one record per CDR3 protein. The sample records about 94,000 distinct CDR3 sequences, roughly a fifth being singletons. Sequences were derived from PBMCs, sampled at follow-up. The source is a male donor with early-stage non-small cell lung cancer.

V usage is TRBV6-6 and J usage is TRBJ1-1, with D hard to call. Trimming removed 6 bases at V and 10 bases at J, with 12 bases between. In germline, CDR1 is MNHNY, CDR2 SVGAGI (reference sequence). CDR3 length: 11 residues. CDR3 residues: CASRRGIGAFF. CDR3 nucleotide sequence: TGTGCCAGCAGGCGGGGTATCGGAGCTTTCTTT.

The chain carries TRBV4-1 and TRBJ2-7; TRBD1 or TRBD2 may be the D gene (6 bases each). The CDR3 extends over 15 amino acids. Germline V gene lookup returns CDR1 MGHRA and CDR2 YSYEKL. Trimming took 1 base from V and 4 from J, leaving 14 bases between them. The CDR3 DNA is TGCGCCAGCAGCCAAGCACAGGGAGGTATTTACGAGCAGTACGTC. This codes for CASSQAQGGIYEQYV.

This clonotype was recorded many times. The genes are TRBV4-1 and TRBJ2-2, with a possible D match to TRBD1 (6 bases). This CDR3 comprises 19 residues. CDR1 is MGHRA and CDR2 is YSYEKL in the germline V gene. Trimming took 4 bases from V and 6 from J, leaving 27 bases between them. The DNA for the CDR3 is TGCGCCAGCAGCCCCCTCCTGGACAGTTTGATCGTCTTCTCCGGGGAGCTGTTTTTT. Its protein product is CASSPLLDSLIVFSGELFF.

This chain connects TRBV11-2 to TRBJ2-1, with unresolved D. V shed 3 bases and J shed 7 bases, with 7 bases lying between them. The CDR3 loop spans 12 amino acids. The germline gives CDR1 SGHAT, CDR2 FQNNGV. CDR3: CASSFRGNEQFF. CDR3 in DNA: TGTGCCAGCAGCTTCCGTGGGAATGAGCAGTTCTTC.

V usage is TRBV20-1 and J usage is TRBJ1-1; D might be TRBD1 (6 bases). The CDR3 totals 15 residues. Trimming shortened V by 0 bases and J by 2 bases, and 13 bases separated the two germline ends. Per the germline V gene, CDR1 is DFQATT and CDR2 is SNEGSKA (reference sequence). The CDR3 coding sequence is TGCAGTGCTAGAGATGGAACAGGGAGAAACACTGAAGCTTTCTTT. Translated: CSARDGTGRNTEAFF.

The table lists this clonotype with many counts. This chain connects TRBV11-2 to TRBJ2-1; 9 nucleotides agree with TRBD2. The CDR3 loop spans 13 amino acids. The V segment lost 6 bases and the J segment 8 bases; nucleotides outside the gene matches: 5. Germline V gene sequence: CDR1 SGHAT, CDR2 FQNNGV. CDR3 coding DNA: TGTGCCAGCAGTCTGACTAGCGGCGATGAGCAGTTCTTC. It specifies CASSLTSGDEQFF.

This clonotype has just a few counts. The chain recombines TRBV24-1 with TRBJ2-1, with D perhaps assigned TRBD1 or TRBD2 (6 bases each). The germline CDR1 and CDR2 sequences are KGHDR and SFDVKD. Trimming shortened V by 5 bases and J by 3 bases, and 13 bases separated the two germline ends. This CDR3 spans 15 amino acids. CDR3 DNA sequence: TGTGCCACCAGTGTTCCGGGGGACAACTACAATGAGCAGTTCTTC. It codes for CATSVPGDNYNEQFF.

The J gene is TRBJ2-5, the V gene TRBV7-8, with 7 bases that match TRBD1. CDR1 and CDR2 (germline): SGHVS, FQNEAQ. This CDR3 is 15 amino acids long. The J segment lost 2 bases and the V segment lost 4 bases, leaving 7 bases of the junction unmatched. CDR3 sequence reads: CASSSPDRRQETQYF. The CDR3 bases are TGTGCCAGCAGCTCCCCGGACAGGAGACAAGAGACCCAGTACTTC.

This clonotype was observed a handful of times. The rearrangement joins TRBV5-1 to TRBJ1-6; 7 positions agree with TRBD1. Germline CDR1 is SGHRS and CDR2 is YFSETQ. The CDR3 covers 15 residues. The V segment lost 1 base and the J segment 10 bases; nucleotides outside the gene matches: 8. The CDR3 protein is CASSLTGVERSPLHF. The CDR3, as DNA: TGCGCCAGCAGCTTGACAGGGGTTGAGCGATCACCCCTCCACTTT.

This chain uses TRBV6-2 or TRBV6-3 with TRBJ1-1; 8 positions match TRBD1. J gave up 6 bases and V 7 bases, and 4 bases lay outside the gene matches. The CDR3 loop spans 12 amino acids. The germline V gene has CDR1 MNHEY and CDR2 SVGEGT. The CDR3 sequence is CASTRGLAEAFF. For the CDR3, the DNA is TGTGCCAGCACCAGGGGGCTTGCTGAAGCTTTCTTT.

Only a few counts were recorded for this clonotype. The chain has TRBV9 and TRBJ2-3; 10 bases align to TRBD2. The V segment lost 0 bases and the J segment 2 bases; nucleotides outside the gene matches: 9. The germline V gene has CDR1 SGDLS and CDR2 YYNGEE. The CDR3 sequence is 18 residues long. As DNA, the CDR3 is TGTGCCAGCAGCGTAGGCCTAGCGGGGGCTGCTGCCACAGATACGCAGTATTTT. It codes for CASSVGLAGAAATDTQYF.

This clonotype was detected a few times. This chain uses TRBV11-3 with TRBJ1-1, with D perhaps matching TRBD1 (6 bases). Germline assignment: CDR1 SGHNT and CDR2 YENEEA. The CDR3 is 13 residues long. Trimming stripped 5 bases from V and 4 bases from J, with 11 bases between. This CDR3 reads CASSTTGSTEAFF. CDR3 sequence (DNA): TGTGCCAGCAGCACCACAGGGTCCACTGAAGCTTTCTTT.

This chain joins TRBV19 and TRBJ1-1; 7 bases map to TRBD1. The V segment lost 4 bases and the J segment 5 bases; nucleotides outside the gene matches: 7. Germline assignment: CDR1 LNHDA and CDR2 SQIVND (reference sequence). The CDR3 extends over 14 amino acids. CDR3 in amino acids: CASSTTGTTTEAFF. In DNA, the CDR3 is TGTGCCAGTAGTACGACAGGGACGACGACTGAAGCTTTCTTT.